This entry lists 22 T cell receptor beta chains sequenced from one sample in a study of shared T cell receptors in the human thymus (dated by TCRdb to the early 2020s). Libraries were made using the immunoSEQ multiplex PCR assay. TCRdb re-hosts the immuneACCESS table, in-frame sequences only. Its copies lack some clones; in the studies checked, an unresolved V gene accounts for under half of them, and the cause for the rest is not known. The sample contains under 450,000 clones, more than 85% of them found a single time. The leading ten clones occupy roughly 0.02% of the sample. Sequencing used thymocytes. Source of these receptors: a human donor.

This clone appeared once. The chain employs TRBV30 and TRBJ2-1, with 9 bases identical to TRBD1. V lost 2 bases to trimming and J lost 3 bases; unmatched junction nucleotides: 5. Germline V lookup: CDR1 GTSNPN, CDR2 SVGIG (reference sequence). CDR3 length: 15 amino acids. The CDR3 bases are TGTGCCTGGAGTACCTGGGACAGGGTCTACAATGAGCAGTTCTTC. Its translation is CAWSTWDRVYNEQFF.

J is TRBJ2-7 and V is TRBV27; no reliable D call. The V gene's germline CDR1 is MNHEY and CDR2 SMNVEV (reference sequence). Trimming shortened V by 0 bases and J by 6 bases, and 15 bases separated the two germline ends. This CDR3 has 15 amino acids. The CDR3 spells CASSLSIRHPSEQYF. Here the CDR3 DNA reads TGTGCCAGCAGTTTATCGATCCGGCACCCGTCCGAGCAGTACTTC.

This sequence joins TRBV12-5 and TRBJ1-1; possibly TRBD1 for D (5 bases). Per the germline V gene, CDR1 is LGHNT and CDR2 is FRNRAP. This CDR3 is 17 amino acids long. Trimming left V 1 base short and J 0 bases short, with 15 bases between. Here the CDR3 DNA reads TGTGCTAGTGGTTTGGAGCATCCGGGACTTTTGAACACTGAAGCTTTCTTT. As protein: CASGLEHPGLLNTEAFF.

The V gene is TRBV14, the J gene TRBJ2-1; TRBD2 aligns across 10 bases. CDR3 length: 18 amino acids. The J segment lost 12 bases and the V segment lost 4 bases, leaving 21 bases of the junction unmatched. Germline values: CDR1 SGHDN, CDR2 FVKESK. The CDR3 loop reads CASSRVAGASGSPSMQFF. For the CDR3, the DNA is TGTGCCAGCAGCCGCGTTGCTGGGGCTAGCGGGAGTCCGTCCATGCAGTTCTTC.

This clone was recorded a few times. The V gene is TRBV19, the J gene TRBJ1-2, with unresolved D. Germline-derived CDR1 and CDR2 are LNHDA and SQIVND (reference sequence). The CDR3 is made up of 12 amino acids. Trimming took 4 bases from V and 5 from J, leaving 8 bases between them. DNA for the CDR3: TGTGCCAGTAGTACTGGACGGTATGGCTACACCTTC. Protein: CASSTGRYGYTF.

The chain has TRBV30 and TRBJ1-5, with 8 bases identical to TRBD1. CDR3 length: 14 residues. Germline CDR1 and CDR2: GTSNPN and SVGIG (reference sequence). Trimming cost V 1 base and J 4 bases; bases outside gene matches: 3. CDR3 sequence (DNA): TGTGCCTGGAGTGGGACAGGGAGGAATCAGCCCCAGCATTTT. Translating it yields CAWSGTGRNQPQHF.

The chain recombines TRBV10-3 with TRBJ1-5; 8 bases agree with TRBD1. Germline CDR1 and CDR2: ENHRY and SYGVKD. This CDR3 has 16 amino acids. J gave up 6 bases and V 0 bases, and 7 bases lay outside the gene matches. The CDR3: CAISESRQGFGQPQHF. CDR3 bases: TGTGCCATCAGTGAGTCGAGACAGGGGTTCGGTCAGCCCCAGCATTTT.

V is TRBV10-2 and J is TRBJ2-7; tentatively, D is TRBD1 (6 bases). The V gene's germline CDR1 is WSHSY and CDR2 SAAADI. V shed 5 bases and J shed 1 base, with 15 bases lying between them. The CDR3 extends over 15 amino acids. The CDR3 sequence: CASSSPKGVSYEQYF. CDR3 DNA: TGCGCCAGCAGTTCCCCTAAGGGGGTATCCTACGAGCAGTACTTC.

This clone appeared once. The chain is built from TRBV2 and TRBJ2-1; 7 bases align to TRBD2. The V gene's germline CDR1 is SNHLY and CDR2 FYNNEI. V gave up 1 base and J gave up 0 bases; unmatched junction bases: 6. The length of the CDR3 is 17 residues. CDR3 residues: CASSEGASGYSYNEQFF. DNA of the CDR3: TGTGCCAGCAGTGAAGGGGCTAGCGGCTACTCCTACAATGAGCAGTTCTTC.

The J gene is TRBJ2-5, the V gene TRBV27; D is perhaps TRBD2 (7 bases). Trimming took off 7 bases at V and 4 bases at J, with 28 bases between the two ends. Germline CDR1 is MNHEY and CDR2 is SMNVEV (reference sequence). This CDR3 is built from 18 residues. The CDR3 spells CASNLRGASGRGGETQYF. As DNA, the CDR3 is TGTGCCAGCAACCTCAGGGGCGCTAGCGGAAGGGGAGGAGAGACCCAGTACTTC.

The chain links TRBV28 to TRBJ2-1, with 11 nucleotides matching TRBD2. V gave up 5 bases and J gave up 3 bases; unmatched junction bases: 3. The CDR3 covers 15 residues. Germline-derived CDR1 and CDR2 are MDHEN and SYDVKM. This CDR3 is CASSLGLADYNEQFF. The CDR3 nucleotides are TGTGCCAGCAGTCTGGGACTAGCGGACTACAATGAGCAGTTCTTC.

The chain carries TRBV5-6 and TRBJ2-1, with 7 bases matching TRBD1. Trimming at V came to 5 bases and at J to 6 bases, leaving 5 bases not matched to a gene. The CDR3 runs to 13 residues. Germline loops: CDR1 SGHDT, CDR2 YYEEEE. CDR3 in amino acids: CASREGQINEQFF. CDR3 DNA sequence: TGTGCCAGCAGAGAGGGACAGATCAATGAGCAGTTCTTC.

The chain joins TRBV7-9 to TRBJ1-4, with 8 nucleotides matching TRBD1. The CDR3 has 13 residues. V lost 2 bases and J lost 8; bases outside the gene matches: 1. Germline lookup yields CDR1 SEHNR and CDR2 FQNEAQ (reference sequence). CDR3 DNA sequence: TGTGCCAGCAGCTTACGGGACAGGGAAAAACTGTTTTTT. This translates into CASSLRDREKLFF.

This sequence joins TRBV10-1 and TRBJ2-5; D remains ambiguous. The CDR3 consists of 17 residues. V shed 0 bases and J shed 4 bases, with 18 bases lying between them. Germline V gene sequence: CDR1 WNHNN, CDR2 SYGVQD (reference sequence). The CDR3 sequence is CASSESVDESRGETQYF. The CDR3 bases are TGCGCCAGCAGTGAGTCGGTCGACGAATCAAGAGGAGAGACCCAGTACTTC.

The V gene is TRBV13, the J gene TRBJ2-3, with TRBD2 matching over 8 bases. V was pared by 5 bases and J by 4 bases, with 11 bases of the junction left unmatched. This CDR3 region has 16 residues. CDR1 and CDR2 (germline): PRHDT, FYEKMQ (reference sequence). The CDR3 DNA follows: TGTGCCAGCAGCCCTTTAAAAGCGGGGGTAGCAGATACGCAGTATTTT. This codes for CASSPLKAGVADTQYF.

The V gene is TRBV2, the J gene TRBJ2-5; D remains unclear. V lost 10 bases and J 6 bases, leaving 9 bases between the germline ends. Germline values: CDR1 SNHLY, CDR2 FYNNEI. This CDR3 contains 10 residues. CDR3 nucleotides: TGTGCCACCGTCCGGAAGACCCAGTACTTC. The encoded protein is CATVRKTQYF.

V is TRBV10-1 and J is TRBJ1-3; 9 nucleotides align to TRBD1. Germline assignment: CDR1 WNHNN and CDR2 SYGVQD (reference sequence). V dropped 4 bases and J dropped 7; count of bases not matched to a gene: 5. The CDR3 runs to 14 residues. The CDR3, as DNA: TGCGCCAGCAGTGGGACAGGGGTGGGTAACACCATATATTTT. Encoded protein: CASSGTGVGNTIYF.

The chain employs TRBV30 and TRBJ1-4; tentatively, D is TRBD1 (5 bases). Germline CDR1 is GTSNPN and CDR2 is SVGIG (reference sequence). The V end lost 0 bases, the J end lost 6 bases, and 14 bases lay between the germline ends. CDR3 length equals 15 residues. This chain's CDR3 is CAWSVGAAGYEKLFF. Written as DNA, the CDR3 is TGTGCCTGGAGTGTAGGGGCGGCGGGGTATGAAAAACTGTTTTTT.

The chain couples TRBV18 to TRBJ2-3; 8 bases map to TRBD2. Per germline, CDR1 KGHSH and CDR2 LQKENI. There are 17 residues in the CDR3. With 2 bases clipped from V and 6 bases from J, the junction kept 13 bases outside the gene matches. This chain's CDR3 is CASSPRVAGPLEDTQYF. The CDR3 DNA follows: TGTGCCAGCTCACCAAGGGTAGCGGGACCCCTTGAGGATACGCAGTATTTT.

The sample holds a few counts of this clone. The chain carries TRBV2 and TRBJ2-4; possible D gene TRBD1, 6 bases. Trimming left V 5 bases short and J 0 bases short, with 14 bases between. Germline assignment: CDR1 SNHLY and CDR2 FYNNEI. CDR3 length: 16 residues. This chain's CDR3 is CASSLGGPLAKNIQYF. As DNA, the CDR3 is TGTGCCAGCAGTCTAGGGGGACCGCTAGCCAAAAACATTCAGTACTTC.

This chain uses TRBV19 with TRBJ2-2, with D perhaps matching TRBD2 (5 bases). Trimming stripped 3 bases from V and 4 bases from J, with 15 bases between. The CDR3 is 16 residues long. Per the germline V gene, CDR1 is LNHDA and CDR2 is SQIVND (reference sequence). In DNA form, the CDR3 reads TGTGCCAGTAGTATTTCCGATCGGGGTTTCACCGGGGAGCTGTTTTTT. It encodes CASSISDRGFTGELFF.

V usage is TRBV9 and J usage is TRBJ2-2; D might be TRBD1 (5 bases). V lost 6 bases and J lost 4, with 7 bases in between. Germline values: CDR1 SGDLS, CDR2 YYNGEE. The CDR3 covers 12 residues. The CDR3 DNA sequence: TGTGCCAGCAAAAGGGGCACCGGGGAGCTGTTTTTT. Translating it yields CASKRGTGELFF.